Sequencing of this TCR beta chain was carried out in a study of T-cell reconstitution after alpha-beta-depleted transplantation in children. On this clonotype: What it binds is unknown.

The V end was cut by 4 bases, the J end by 0 bases, with 17 bases between. The CDR3 covers 16 residues. Germline CDR1 is SGHRS and CDR2 is YFSETQ. Library preparation (for TCRbeta) was performed with unique molecular identifiers. TCRdb passed the PCR reads through MiXCR, listing each CDR3 protein once. This table holds approximately 1,000,000 distinct CDR3 sequences, about 26% found once. Regarding the study as a whole: Newly generated T cells supplied most T-cell counts and diversity one year post-transplant. Roughly two months post-transplant, alpha-beta T cells reportedly originated from several hundred graft clones that had expanded. It was surviving recipient T cells and thymic progenitors that gave some patients high TCRbeta diversity at day 60.

The TCR was taken from a boy less than two years old who had a stem cell transplant for SCID, so the T cells may come from the graft donor. Source: PBMCs, mostly from graft donor cells, taken 360 days after TCRalphabeta/CD19-depleted stem cell transplant. V is TRBV5-1 and J is TRBJ2-7, with D possibly being TRBD2 (7 bases). The CDR3 spells CASSLYGGRTSYEQYF. The CDR3 DNA is TGCGCCAGCAGCCTATACGGGGGGCGAACCTCCTACGAGCAGTACTTC.